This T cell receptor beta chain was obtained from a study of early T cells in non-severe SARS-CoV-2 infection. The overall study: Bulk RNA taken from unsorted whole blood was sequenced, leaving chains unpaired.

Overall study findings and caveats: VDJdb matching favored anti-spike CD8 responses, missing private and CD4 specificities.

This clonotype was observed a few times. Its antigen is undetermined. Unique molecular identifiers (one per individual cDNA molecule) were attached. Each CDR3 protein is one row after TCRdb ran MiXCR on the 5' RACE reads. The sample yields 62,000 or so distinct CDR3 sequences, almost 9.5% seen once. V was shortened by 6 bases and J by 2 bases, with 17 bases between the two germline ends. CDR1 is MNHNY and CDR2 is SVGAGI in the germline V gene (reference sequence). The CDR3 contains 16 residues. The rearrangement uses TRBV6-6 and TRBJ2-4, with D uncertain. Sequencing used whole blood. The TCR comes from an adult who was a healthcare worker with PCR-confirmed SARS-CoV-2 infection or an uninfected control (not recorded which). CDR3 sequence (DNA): TGTGCCAGCAGACCAATATCGGGCCGTACCAAAAACATTCAGTACTTC. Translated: CASRPISGRTKNIQYF.